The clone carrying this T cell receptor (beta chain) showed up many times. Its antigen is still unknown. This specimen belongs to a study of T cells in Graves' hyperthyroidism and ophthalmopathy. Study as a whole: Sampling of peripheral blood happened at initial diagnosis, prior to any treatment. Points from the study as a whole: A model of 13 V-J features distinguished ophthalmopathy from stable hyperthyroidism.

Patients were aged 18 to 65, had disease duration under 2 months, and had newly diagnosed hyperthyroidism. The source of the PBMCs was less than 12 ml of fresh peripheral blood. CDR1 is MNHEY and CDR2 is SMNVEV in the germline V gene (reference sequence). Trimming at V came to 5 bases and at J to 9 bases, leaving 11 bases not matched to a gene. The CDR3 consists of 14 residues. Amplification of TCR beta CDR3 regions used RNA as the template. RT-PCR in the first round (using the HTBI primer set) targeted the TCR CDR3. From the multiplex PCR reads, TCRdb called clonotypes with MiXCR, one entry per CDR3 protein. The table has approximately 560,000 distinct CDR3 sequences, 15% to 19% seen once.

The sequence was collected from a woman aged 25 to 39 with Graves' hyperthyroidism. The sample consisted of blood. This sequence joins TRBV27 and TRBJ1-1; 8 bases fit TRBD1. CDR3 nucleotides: TGTGCCAGCAGTCCCGCCGGACAGGGCCTCAAAGCTTTCTTT. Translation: CASSPAGQGLKAFF.